This T cell receptor (beta chain) was identified during a study of identical twins. Notes on the study in general: Conclusions came from cross-sectional statistical analysis, not from following the same donors. Possibly, invariant MAIT and iNKT cells partly confounded zero-insertion analyses. In cord blood, abundant beta clonotypes had fewer insertions; memory showed no trend.

Unique molecular identifiers were present on the cDNA, and a universal primer site came from template switching. Each CDR3 protein is one row after TCRdb ran MiXCR on the 5' RACE reads. In the table there are 450,000 or so distinct CDR3 sequences, around 14% of which are singletons. Concerning this clonotype itself: Its specificity is not known.

The CDR3 totals 18 residues. Germline V CDR1 and CDR2: MNHEY, SMNVEV (reference sequence). The ends were cut back, 0 bases at V and 1 base at J, with 17 bases in the middle. This same sample was also part of a study on yellow fever vaccine responses in identical twins.

The chain joins TRBV27 to TRBJ2-3; no reliable D call. Input material: CD4+ T cells sorted from blood. The receptor's source is a woman under 30 in good health. The CDR3 DNA is TGTGCCAGCAGTTTATCCCTCGGGCTGGGAAGGGGCACAGATACGCAGTATTTT. Residues: CASSLSLGLGRGTDTQYF.